A single sample is the source of the 5 T cell receptor beta chains below, sequenced in a study of T cell changes during pregnancy in multiple sclerosis (dated by TCRdb to between 2018 and 2020). The method was the immunoSEQ multiplex PCR assay. TCRdb provides this immuneACCESS table in a form limited to in-frame rearrangements. Some clones are lacking; in checked studies, under half of them reflect an unresolved V gene, and why the rest are absent is not known. Present in this sample are 95,000 to 100,000 clones, more than 85% of which were seen just once. 3% to 3.5% of the sample rests with the top ten. Sequenced here: peripheral blood, sampled in the second trimester of pregnancy. These receptors came from a female donor with multiple sclerosis, enrolled in a pregnancy study.

This chain connects TRBV6-5 to TRBJ1-2; no clear D. V lost 7 bases and J lost 2, with 11 bases in between. The CDR3 totals 13 residues. Germline CDR1 reads MNHEY; CDR2 reads SVGAGI. The CDR3 spells CASTPSQNYGYTF. CDR3 nucleotide sequence: TGTGCCAGCACCCCGAGTCAAAACTATGGCTACACCTTC.

The V gene is TRBV5-8, the J gene TRBJ1-5, with 8 bases identical to TRBD1. This CDR3 comprises 15 residues. CDR1 and CDR2 (germline): SGHTS, YDEGEE. V shed 0 bases, J shed 7 bases, and the junction held 6 bases outside the gene matches. The CDR3: CASSLGDRGGQPQHF. The DNA for the CDR3 is TGTGCCAGCAGCTTGGGCGACAGGGGCGGGCAGCCCCAGCATTTT.

The rearrangement joins TRBV28 to TRBJ1-1; a possible D gene is TRBD1 (5 bases). Trimming removed 4 bases at V and 6 bases at J, with 12 bases between. The CDR3 has 13 amino acids. Germline V gives CDR1 MDHEN, CDR2 SYDVKM. CDR3 DNA sequence: TGTGCCAGCAGTTCGACAGTTGTCGCTGAAGCTTTCTTT. It encodes CASSSTVVAEAFF. The entire variable domain, with the rest obtained from reference TRBV28 and TRBJ1-1, is as follows: DVKVTQSSRYLVKRTGEKVFLECVQDMDHENMFWYRQDPGLGLRLIYFSYDVKMKEKGDIPEGYSVSREKKERFSLILESASTNQTSMYLCASSSTVVAEAFFGQGTRLTVV.

The genes are TRBV28 and TRBJ1-5; 7 positions match TRBD1. Germline trimming cut 5 bases from V and 3 bases from J; bases unmatched to any gene: 7. This CDR3 has 15 residues. Germline assignment: CDR1 MDHEN and CDR2 SYDVKM. Here the CDR3 reads CASSRTGFTNQPQHF. CDR3 nucleotide sequence: TGTGCCAGCAGTAGGACAGGCTTCACCAATCAGCCCCAGCATTTT.

V and J are TRBV5-4 and TRBJ1-2; a possible D gene is TRBD1 (5 bases). Germline lookup yields CDR1 SGHNT and CDR2 YYREEE (reference sequence). V dropped 2 bases and J dropped 6 bases, with 14 bases sitting between them. There are 14 residues in the CDR3. The CDR3 coding sequence is TGTGCCAGCAGCTTCACCGCAGGGTATAATGGCTACACCTTC. The encoded protein is CASSFTAGYNGYTF.